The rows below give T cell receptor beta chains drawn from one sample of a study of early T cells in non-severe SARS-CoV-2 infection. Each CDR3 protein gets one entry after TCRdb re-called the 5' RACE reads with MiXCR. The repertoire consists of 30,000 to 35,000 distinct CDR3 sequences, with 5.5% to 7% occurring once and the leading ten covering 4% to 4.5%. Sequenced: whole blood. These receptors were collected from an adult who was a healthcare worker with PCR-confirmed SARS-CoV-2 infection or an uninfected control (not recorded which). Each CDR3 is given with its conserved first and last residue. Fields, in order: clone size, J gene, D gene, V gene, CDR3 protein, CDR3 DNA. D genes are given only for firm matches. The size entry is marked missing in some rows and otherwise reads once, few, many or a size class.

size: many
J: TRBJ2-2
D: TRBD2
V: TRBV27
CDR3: CASSLAGGFSTGELFF
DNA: TGTGCCAGCAGTCTAGCGGGGGGGTTTTCCACCGGGGAGCTGTTTTTT

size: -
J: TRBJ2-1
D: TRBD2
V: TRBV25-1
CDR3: CASSAPGLSKLNEQFF
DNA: TGTGCCAGCAGTGCTCCGGGACTATCTAAGCTCAATGAGCAGTTCTTC

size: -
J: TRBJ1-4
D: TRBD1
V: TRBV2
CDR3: CASKRGLTNEKLFF
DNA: TGTGCCAGCAAGAGGGGGCTCACTAATGAAAAACTGTTTTTT

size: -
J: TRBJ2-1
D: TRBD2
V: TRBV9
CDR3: CASSAKSGSPHNEQFF
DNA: TGTGCCAGCAGCGCCAAGAGCGGGAGCCCCCACAATGAGCAGTTCTTC

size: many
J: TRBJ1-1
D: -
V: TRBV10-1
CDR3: CASRLSRNTEAFF
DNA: TGCGCCAGCAGACTATCACGGAACACTGAAGCTTTCTTT

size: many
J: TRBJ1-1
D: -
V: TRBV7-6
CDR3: CASSLAPGVNTEAFF
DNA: TGTGCCAGCAGCTTAGCGCCGGGTGTGAACACTGAAGCTTTCTTT

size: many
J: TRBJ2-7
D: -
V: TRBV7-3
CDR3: CASSLEGSYYEQYF
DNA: TGTGCCAGCAGCTTGGAGGGGAGTTACTACGAGCAGTACTTC

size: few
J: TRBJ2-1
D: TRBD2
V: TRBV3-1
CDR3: CASSQDPETSAREQFF
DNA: TGTGCCAGCAGCCAAGATCCTGAAACTAGCGCTAGGGAGCAGTTCTTC

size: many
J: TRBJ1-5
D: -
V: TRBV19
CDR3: CASRAFPARKDQPQHF
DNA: TGTGCCAGTAGGGCCTTTCCGGCCAGAAAAGATCAGCCCCAGCATTTT

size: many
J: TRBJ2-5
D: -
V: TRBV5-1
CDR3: CASSPVGAGETQYF
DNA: TGCGCCAGCAGCCCGGTGGGGGCCGGAGAGACCCAGTACTTC

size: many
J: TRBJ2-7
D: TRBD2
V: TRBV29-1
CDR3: CSVQTLAGEEEQYF
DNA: TGCAGCGTTCAGACCCTAGCGGGAGAGGAAGAGCAGTACTTC

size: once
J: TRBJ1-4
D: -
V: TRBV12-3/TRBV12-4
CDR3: CASSSTGINEKLFF
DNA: TGTGCCAGCAGTAGCACAGGGATTAATGAAAAACTGTTTTTT

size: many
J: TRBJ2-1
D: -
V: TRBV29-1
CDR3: CSAGGGNEQFF
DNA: TGCAGCGCTGGGGGCGGCAATGAGCAGTTCTTC

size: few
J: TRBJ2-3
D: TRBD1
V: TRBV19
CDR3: CASSTRQGTDTQYF
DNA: TGTGCCAGTAGTACCCGACAGGGGACCGATACGCAGTATTTT

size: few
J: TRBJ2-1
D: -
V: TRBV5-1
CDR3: CASSLGVASEQFF
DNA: TGCGCCAGCAGCTTGGGTGTAGCCAGTGAGCAGTTCTTC

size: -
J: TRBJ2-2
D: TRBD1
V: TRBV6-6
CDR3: CASEYRGTGELFF
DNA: TGTGCCAGCGAGTACAGGGGCACCGGGGAGCTGTTTTTT

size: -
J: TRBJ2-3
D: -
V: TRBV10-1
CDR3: CASSESMESTDTQYF
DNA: TGCGCCAGCAGTGAGTCGATGGAAAGCACAGATACGCAGTATTTT

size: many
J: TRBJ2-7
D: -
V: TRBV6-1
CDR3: CASSAKEIDEQYF
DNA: TGTGCCAGCAGCGCGAAGGAAATAGACGAGCAGTACTTC

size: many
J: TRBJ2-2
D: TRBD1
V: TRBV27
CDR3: CASLTGGRGTGELFF
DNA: TGTGCCAGCCTGACAGGGGGCAGGGGCACCGGGGAGCTGTTTTTT

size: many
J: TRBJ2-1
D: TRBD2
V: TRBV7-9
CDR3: CAISTSDYNEQFF
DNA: TGTGCCATTTCGACTAGCGACTACAATGAGCAGTTCTTC

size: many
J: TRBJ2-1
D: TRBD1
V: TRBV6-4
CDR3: CASSDSGGTGEQFF
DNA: TGTGCCAGCAGTGACTCAGGGGGGACAGGTGAGCAGTTCTTC

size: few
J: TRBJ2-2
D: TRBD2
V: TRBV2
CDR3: CASTLAGGNTGELFF
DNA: TGTGCCAGCACCCTAGCGGGAGGGAACACCGGGGAGCTGTTTTTT

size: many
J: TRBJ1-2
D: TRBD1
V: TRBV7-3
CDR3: CASSQLAGGDYGYTF
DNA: TGTGCCAGCAGCCAGCTGGCAGGGGGCGACTATGGCTACACCTTC

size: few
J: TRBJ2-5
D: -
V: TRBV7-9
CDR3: CASSLEGTETQYF
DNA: TGTGCCAGCAGCTTGGAGGGGACGGAGACCCAGTACTTC

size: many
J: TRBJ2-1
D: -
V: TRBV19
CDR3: CASSDRDVRYNEQFF
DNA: TGTGCCAGTAGCGACCGTGACGTGCGTTACAATGAGCAGTTCTTC

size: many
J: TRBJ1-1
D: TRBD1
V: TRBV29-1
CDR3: CSGTDRGMNTEAFF
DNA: TGCAGCGGAACTGACAGGGGTATGAACACTGAAGCTTTCTTT